A selection of T cell receptor beta chains follows, all from one sample in a study of radiotherapy plus CTLA-4 blockade in lung cancer. TCRdb's copy holds only in-frame clones and misses some; the assay was immunoSEQ multiplex PCR. The sample contains about 110,000 clones, 81% of which appear only once. The sequencing used peripheral blood, collected from a patient treated with radiotherapy plus ipilimumab. These TCRs come from a human donor with non-small cell lung cancer that progressed on radiotherapy plus ipilimumab. Some clones in this sample may be carry-over from other donors' samples. The CDR3 runs from the conserved cysteine through the conserved F or W. Fields, in order: D gene, clone size, J gene, V gene, CDR3 protein, CDR3 DNA. The D gene is left open where the match is weak. Size values are once, few and many counts, or a class for expanded clones, and some rows have none.

NA,NA,TRBJ2-5,TRBV2,CASGYLGETQYF,TGTGCCAGCGGCTACCTGGGAGAGACCCAGTACTTC
TRBD1,NA,TRBJ1-3,TRBV5-1,CASSPKGTGIRSGNTIYF,TGCGCCAGCAGCCCAAAAGGGACAGGGATCCGGTCTGGAAACACCATATATTTT
NA,few,TRBJ2-2,TRBV4-1,CASSHEKGNTGELFF,TGCGCCAGCAGCCATGAAAAGGGGAACACCGGGGAGCTGTTTTTT
NA,NA,TRBJ2-1,TRBV2,CASSEEGTIYNEQFF,TGTGCCAGCAGTGAAGAGGGGACGATATACAATGAGCAGTTCTTC
TRBD1,NA,TRBJ2-2,TRBV28,CASNRAGGFTGELFF,TGTGCCAGCAATCGGGCAGGGGGCTTCACCGGGGAGCTGTTTTTT
TRBD1,NA,TRBJ1-5,TRBV7-8,CASSPGQGARGNQPQHF,TGTGCCAGCAGCCCGGGACAGGGGGCGCGGGGGAATCAGCCCCAGCATTTT
NA,NA,TRBJ2-3,TRBV5-6,CASTLEGSQYF,TGTGCCAGCACCCTTGAGGGGTCGCAGTATTTT
NA,NA,TRBJ2-3,TRBV4-3,CASSQDYHEETDTQYF,TGCGCCAGCAGCCAAGATTACCACGAAGAGACAGATACGCAGTATTTT
TRBD2,NA,TRBJ2-5,TRBV7-8,CASSSQAAGGPETQYF,TGTGCCAGCAGCTCCCAGGCAGCGGGGGGGCCAGAGACCCAGTACTTC
NA,few,TRBJ1-2,TRBV7-8,CASSLAPRNYGYTF,TGTGCCAGCAGCTTAGCGCCGAGAAACTATGGCTACACCTTC
NA,NA,TRBJ1-1,TRBV2,CAGGRDGAVAEAFF,TGTGCCGGTGGTCGTGACGGAGCGGTCGCTGAAGCTTTCTTT
NA,NA,TRBJ1-1,TRBV5-4,CASRKWAGRTEAFF,TGTGCCAGCAGGAAATGGGCGGGACGGACTGAAGCTTTCTTT
TRBD1,NA,TRBJ1-2,TRBV6-5,CASSYVKRDRVDGYTF,TGTGCCAGCAGTTACGTCAAACGGGACAGGGTGGATGGCTACACCTTC
NA,NA,TRBJ1-1,TRBV18,CASSQRGNTEAFF,TGTGCCAGCTCACAAAGGGGCAACACTGAAGCTTTCTTT
TRBD1,NA,TRBJ2-7,TRBV18,CASSPNQGALGEQYF,TGTGCCAGCTCTCCGAATCAGGGGGCCTTGGGAGAGCAGTACTTC
NA,NA,TRBJ2-1,TRBV2,CASSETGLEQFF,TGTGCCAGCAGTGAAACAGGGCTGGAGCAGTTCTTC